Presented here are 31 T cell receptor beta chains from one specimen sequenced in a study of cytomegalovirus exposure and HLA in healthy donors (dated by TCRdb to 2016 to 2017). Libraries were constructed by the immunoSEQ multiplex PCR assay. A mixture of 60 forward primers for TCR Vbeta segments and 13 reverse primers for TCR Jbeta segments was used in the multiplex PCR. What TCRdb holds here is the immuneACCESS table cut down to in-frame rearrangements. Part of the clones is not present; checked against another copy, under half of the missing clones reflect an unresolved V gene, and the others are unexplained. Here the sample has 150,000 to 200,000 clones; approximately 80% occur a single time. The biggest ten clones account for approximately 2.9% of the sample. Sequenced: PBMCs. Every receptor here comes from a woman aged 40 to 49 in good health and CMV-seropositive.

The V and J genes are TRBV6-5 and TRBJ2-7, with a weak D call TRBD2 (6 bases). Germline V gene sequence: CDR1 MNHEY, CDR2 SVGAGI. The V end was cut by 7 bases, the J end by 1 base, with 14 bases between. The CDR3 totals 14 residues. The CDR3 sequence: CASTGRDSSYEQYF. The CDR3 DNA is TGTGCCAGCACCGGACGGGACTCTTCCTACGAGCAGTACTTC.

Only a few counts were recorded for this clone. The J gene is TRBJ2-3, the V gene TRBV30; D may be TRBD2 (5 bases). Trimming removed 2 bases at V and 6 bases at J, with 15 bases between. The CDR3 spans 14 residues. Germline lookup yields CDR1 GTSNPN and CDR2 SVGIG (reference sequence). CDR3 bases: TGTGCCTGGAGTAGGCTGGCCTCGGGGGATACGCAGTATTTT. Protein sequence: CAWSRLASGDTQYF.

The gene calls are TRBV6-5 and TRBJ2-4; a weak D match, TRBD1 (5 bases). CDR1 and CDR2 (germline): MNHEY, SVGAGI. The CDR3 is 14 residues long. V shed 2 bases and J shed 5 bases, with 10 bases lying between them. The CDR3 DNA sequence: TGTGCCAGCAGTTACGGGCAGGGTCAAAACATTCAGTACTTC. Translation: CASSYGQGQNIQYF.

This rearrangement joins TRBV7-2 to TRBJ2-7; D not resolved. Germline CDR1 SGHTA, CDR2 FQGNSA. Trimming shortened V by 5 bases and J by 3 bases, and 8 bases separated the two germline ends. CDR3 length equals 12 residues. The CDR3: CASSLNGYEQYF. The DNA of the CDR3 is TGTGCCAGCAGCCTAAACGGCTACGAGCAGTACTTC.

The CDR3 reads CASSLGGGSGNTIYF. The CDR3 DNA is TGCGCCAGCAGCCTGGGGGGGGGCTCTGGAAACACCATATATTTT. This chain links TRBV5-1 with TRBJ1-3; a possible D gene is TRBD1 (5 bases). In germline, CDR1 is SGHRS, CDR2 YFSETQ. Trimming removed 4 bases at V and 0 bases at J, with 11 bases between. This CDR3 is built from 15 residues.

CDR3 protein: CASSPWAREQYF. In DNA form, the CDR3 reads TGTGCCAGCAGCCCCTGGGCAAGAGAGCAGTACTTC. This sequence joins TRBV5-6 and TRBJ2-5, with unresolved D. V lost 4 bases and J lost 11, with 15 bases in between. This CDR3 is 12 amino acids long. From germline, CDR1 is SGHDT and CDR2 YYEEEE.

This clone was found a few times. V gene TRBV6-1 combines with J gene TRBJ1-2, with D perhaps matching TRBD1 (5 bases). This CDR3 contains 13 residues. CDR1 MNHNS and CDR2 SASEGT come from the germline V gene. Trimming took off 5 bases at V and 1 base at J, with 8 bases between the two ends. This chain's CDR3 is CASSLTDNYGYTF. The CDR3 DNA sequence: TGTGCCAGCAGTCTGACAGATAACTATGGCTACACCTTC.

The gene calls are TRBV5-1 and TRBJ1-3; unclear D gene. V dropped 2 bases and J dropped 1 base, with 4 bases sitting between them. The CDR3 is made up of 13 amino acids. Germline CDR1 and CDR2: SGHRS and YFSETQ. As DNA, the CDR3 is TGCGCCAGCAGCTTATCTTCTGGAAACACCATATATTTT. Translated: CASSLSSGNTIYF.

The chain is built from TRBV18 and TRBJ2-5, with D possibly matching TRBD2 (6 bases). This CDR3 spans 13 amino acids. Trimming took 3 bases from V and 5 from J, leaving 10 bases between them. The germline V gene has CDR1 KGHSH and CDR2 LQKENI. The CDR3 bases are TGTGCCAGCTCACCGGTGGAGGGGGAGACCCAGTACTTC. It is translated as CASSPVEGETQYF. The full variable domain, completed using reference TRBV18 and TRBJ2-5, is NAGVMQNPRHLVRRRGQEARLRCSPMKGHSHVYWYRQLPEEGLKFMVYLQKENIIDESGMPKERFSAEFPKEGPSILRIQQVVRGDSAAYFCASSPVEGETQYFGPGTRLLVL.

CDR3 in DNA: TGTGCCAGCAGCCCGAGACCAGCGGGGGGGAGCACAGATACGCAGTATTTT. Protein: CASSPRPAGGSTDTQYF. The chain recombines TRBV7-8 with TRBJ2-3; 10 positions match TRBD2. The CDR3 has 17 residues. The V and J ends lost 5 bases and 0 bases, in that order; junction bases with no gene match: 8. The germline CDR1 and CDR2 sequences are SGHVS and FQNEAQ.

The V gene is TRBV7-2, the J gene TRBJ1-1; D unclear. Germline CDR1 reads SGHTA; CDR2 reads FQGNSA. V was trimmed by 0 bases and J by 4 bases, leaving 9 bases between them. The CDR3 contains 14 residues. CDR3 sequence (DNA): TGTGCCAGCAGCTTAGCCCCGAGAGGCACTGAAGCTTTCTTT. This translates into CASSLAPRGTEAFF.

V and J are TRBV7-9 and TRBJ2-7; 9 positions match TRBD1. V trimming: 0 bases; J trimming: 0 bases; junction bases outside the gene matches: 0. There are 15 residues in the CDR3. CDR1 and CDR2 (germline): SEHNR, FQNEAQ (reference sequence). CDR3 sequence: CASSLAQGASYEQYF. Written as DNA, the CDR3 is TGTGCCAGCAGCTTAGCACAGGGGGCCTCCTACGAGCAGTACTTC. The variable domain in full, with the rest retrieved from reference TRBV7-9 and TRBJ2-7, is DTGVSQNPRHKITKRGQNVTFRCDPISEHNRLYWYRQTLGQGPEFLTYFQNEAQLEKSRLLSDRFSAERPKGSFSTLEIQRTEQGDSAMYLCASSLAQGASYEQYFGPGTRLTVT.

The rearrangement links TRBV18 to TRBJ2-2, with TRBD2 matching 9 bases. Germline V gives CDR1 KGHSH, CDR2 LQKENI. V was pared by 3 bases and J by 1 base, with 6 bases of the junction left unmatched. The CDR3 is made up of 17 amino acids. CDR3 loop: CASSPQLLAGNTGELFF. In DNA form, the CDR3 reads TGTGCCAGCTCACCTCAGTTACTAGCGGGGAACACCGGGGAGCTGTTTTTT.

The DNA for the CDR3 is TGTGCCAGCAGCTTGGTGGGAGAAAAAGAGACCCAGTACTTC. This codes for CASSLVGEKETQYF. The chain employs TRBV5-6 and TRBJ2-5; a possible D gene is TRBD2 (5 bases). Trimming shortened V by 0 bases and J by 3 bases, and 9 bases separated the two germline ends. The CDR3 spans 14 residues. Germline-derived CDR1 and CDR2 are SGHDT and YYEEEE.

This clone turned up a few times. The rearrangement links TRBV6-4 to TRBJ2-1; TRBD2 matches at 14 bases. CDR3 length: 16 amino acids. V was pared by 0 bases and J by 9 bases, with 4 bases of the junction left unmatched. Germline CDR1 and CDR2: MRHNA and SNTAGT. The CDR3 bases are TGTGCCAGCAGTGACTCGACTAGCGGGGGGGCAAGTGAGCAGTTCTTC. It specifies CASSDSTSGGASEQFF.

J is TRBJ2-7 and V is TRBV27, with 9 bases that match TRBD1. Germline V lookup: CDR1 MNHEY, CDR2 SMNVEV (reference sequence). The CDR3 runs 15 residues. V lost 5 bases to trimming and J lost 2 bases; unmatched junction nucleotides: 7. CDR3: CASSLRDRAAYEQYF. CDR3 bases: TGTGCCAGCAGTCTCCGGGACAGGGCCGCCTACGAGCAGTACTTC.

About this clone itself: One junction end does not reproduce the germline sequence, and a read error may be involved. The chain employs TRBV18 and TRBJ1-1; 8 bases align to TRBD1. Germline V CDR1 and CDR2: KGHSH, LQKENI. This CDR3 is built from 12 residues. CDR3 region: CASSTGQGAIDF. The CDR3 DNA is TGTGCCAGCTCCACGGGGCAGGGGGCGATAGACTTT.

This clone was counted between two and nine times. The V call is TRBV29-1, the J call TRBJ2-1; 13 bases fit TRBD2. This CDR3 has 12 residues. The J segment lost 12 bases and the V segment lost 6 bases, leaving 5 bases of the junction unmatched. The germline V gene has CDR1 SQVTM and CDR2 ANQGSEA. CDR3 region: CSVLTSGGPQFF. The CDR3 region has the DNA TGCAGCGTCCTGACTAGCGGGGGGCCGCAGTTCTTC.

V is TRBV19 and J is TRBJ1-1, with TRBD1 matching over 9 bases. Germline V gives CDR1 LNHDA, CDR2 SQIVND (reference sequence). Trimming at V came to 6 bases and at J to 3 bases, leaving 11 bases not matched to a gene. The CDR3 is 16 amino acids. As DNA, the CDR3 is TGTGCCAGTAGGGGGGGCGGGACAGGGAGGGACACTGAAGCTTTCTTT. Its protein is CASRGGGTGRDTEAFF.

In DNA, the CDR3 is TGCAGCGTTTTCAGACCGGAGAACTATGGCTACACCTTC. Its protein is CSVFRPENYGYTF. This chain joins TRBV29-1 and TRBJ1-2; D gene uncertain. V gave up 5 bases and J gave up 2 bases, with 12 bases separating them. In germline, CDR1 is SQVTM, CDR2 ANQGSEA. The CDR3 loop spans 13 amino acids.

This chain links TRBV4-3 with TRBJ1-6; TRBD1 agrees at 7 bases. This CDR3 spans 15 amino acids. V was clipped by 1 base and J by 7 bases; unmatched bases: 4. CDR1 and CDR2 (germline): LGHNA, YSLEER. The CDR3: CASSQVTGENSPLHF. CDR3 in DNA: TGCGCCAGCAGCCAAGTTACAGGGGAAAATTCACCCCTCCACTTT.

The chain uses TRBV6-1 and TRBJ1-2; 8 positions agree with TRBD1. CDR1 is MNHNS and CDR2 is SASEGT in the germline V gene. Trimming removed 6 bases from V and 4 bases from J; junction bases left unmatched: 7. This CDR3 has 14 amino acids. The CDR3 coding sequence is TGTGCCAGCAGACACACAGACAGGGGCTATGGCTACACCTTC. It translates to CASRHTDRGYGYTF.

V gene TRBV9 combines with J gene TRBJ2-7; D perhaps matches TRBD1 (6 bases). V was pared by 0 bases and J by 2 bases, with 9 bases between. Germline assignment: CDR1 SGDLS and CDR2 YYNGEE. The CDR3 is made up of 14 amino acids. CDR3 sequence: CASSVEGTTYEQYF. DNA of the CDR3: TGTGCCAGCAGCGTAGAAGGGACAACCTACGAGCAGTACTTC.

The chain carries TRBV6-6 and TRBJ2-2; 10 nucleotides agree with TRBD1. CDR1 is MNHNY, CDR2 SVGAGI, per germline (reference sequence). V lost 6 bases to trimming and J lost 5 bases; unmatched junction nucleotides: 6. The CDR3 sequence is 15 residues long. CDR3 coding DNA: TGTGCCAGCAGGAAACGGGACAGGGGTACCGGGGAGCTGTTTTTT. This encodes CASRKRDRGTGELFF.

This sequence joins TRBV5-1 and TRBJ1-2; D remains unclear. Trimming took 0 bases from V and 3 from J, leaving 9 bases between them. The CDR3 is 14 amino acids. Germline CDR1 SGHRS, CDR2 YFSETQ. The CDR3 DNA reads TGCGCCAGCAGCTTGGGCCCGTCGGACTATGGCTACACCTTC. It translates to CASSLGPSDYGYTF.

This clone showed up just once. The chain combines TRBV6-5 with TRBJ1-1; D is unresolved. The CDR3 has 13 residues. V lost 0 bases and J 5 bases, leaving 7 bases between the germline ends. The V gene's germline CDR1 is MNHEY and CDR2 SVGAGI. Here the CDR3 reads CASSYSEFTEAFF. Here the CDR3 DNA reads TGTGCCAGCAGTTACTCTGAGTTTACTGAAGCTTTCTTT.

This clone turned up a few times. The gene calls are TRBV6-6 and TRBJ1-6, with 7 bases aligning to TRBD1. Germline V gene lookup returns CDR1 MNHNY and CDR2 SVGAGI (reference sequence). V trimming: 0 bases; J trimming: 6 bases; junction bases outside the gene matches: 2. The CDR3 is made up of 15 amino acids. CDR3 DNA: TGTGCCAGCAGTTACTCCTGGGACAGTAATTCACCCCTCCACTTT. It yields the protein CASSYSWDSNSPLHF.

Note on this clone: The sample has other DNA sequences that encode this CDR3 too. The chain has TRBV11-2 and TRBJ2-5; 7 nucleotides match TRBD1. J gave up 3 bases and V 5 bases, and 3 bases lay outside the gene matches. CDR3 size: 13 residues. Germline CDR1 and CDR2: SGHAT and FQNNGV. The CDR3 bases are TGTGCCAGCAGCCGGGACAGAGAAGAGACCCAGTACTTC. Translating gives CASSRDREETQYF.

The sample holds one count of this clone. The chain is built from TRBV2 and TRBJ1-5; 11 bases align to TRBD1. The germline gives CDR1 SNHLY, CDR2 FYNNEI. The CDR3 runs 15 residues. Trimming took 8 bases from V and 0 from J; bases not matched to a gene: 3. This CDR3 is CASSGTGGSNQPQHF. The DNA for the CDR3 is TGTGCCAGCTCCGGGACAGGGGGTAGCAATCAGCCCCAGCATTTT. Full variable domain (outside the CDR3, taken from reference TRBV2 and TRBJ1-5): EPEVTQTPSHQVTQMGQEVILRCVPISNHLYFYWYRQILGQKVEFLVSFYNNEISEKSEIFDDQFSVERPDGSNFTLKIRSTKLEDSAMYFCASSGTGGSNQPQHFGDGTRLSIL.

The V gene is TRBV7-2, the J gene TRBJ2-1, with 11 bases fitting TRBD2. Germline trimming cut 2 bases from V and 6 bases from J; bases unmatched to any gene: 3. Germline CDR1 SGHTA, CDR2 FQGNSA. The CDR3 sequence is 15 residues long. CDR3 bases: TGTGCCAGCAGCTTACTAGCGGGAGGCTTCAATGAGCAGTTCTTC. It yields the protein CASSLLAGGFNEQFF.

This clone has a handful of counts. The V and J genes are TRBV11-2 and TRBJ1-2, with D unresolved. V was shortened by 5 bases and J by 4 bases, with 11 bases between the two germline ends. There are 13 residues in the CDR3. CDR1 is SGHAT and CDR2 is FQNNGV in the germline V gene. CDR3 bases: TGTGCCAGCAGCCGAGAGAGTTCCTATGGCTACACCTTC. Its translation: CASSRESSYGYTF. Using reference TRBV11-2 and TRBJ1-2 for the parts outside the CDR3, the full variable domain is EAGVAQSPRYKIIEKRQSVAFWCNPISGHATLYWYQQILGQGPKLLIQFQNNGVVDDSQLPKDRFSAERLKGVDSTLKIQPAKLEDSAVYLCASSRESSYGYTFGSGTRLTVV.